This entry lists 5 T cell receptor beta chains sequenced from one sample in a study of cytotoxic CD8 clonotypes in ibrutinib-treated CLL. Assay: immunoSEQ multiplex PCR; the TCRdb copy retains only in-frame clones and omits some. The top ten hold roughly 25% of the sample, which has 15,000 to 20,000 clones, under 75% seen once. The source material was PBMCs, sampled after 12 months of ibrutinib treatment. The receptors shown here come from a human donor with chronic lymphocytic leukemia.

This clone was seen more than once but under ten times. The chain uses TRBV4-1 and TRBJ2-1; a weak D match, TRBD2 (6 bases). V shed 7 bases and J shed 9 bases, with 10 bases lying between them. The CDR3 has 11 amino acids. CDR1 and CDR2 (germline): MGHRA, YSYEKL. CDR3: CASTGSGEQFF. CDR3 nucleotides: TGCGCCAGCACGGGTAGCGGTGAGCAGTTCTTC.

This clone was detected a few times. This rearrangement joins TRBV10-2 to TRBJ2-7; 7 nucleotides line up with TRBD2. Germline V gene lookup returns CDR1 WSHSY and CDR2 SAAADI. Trimming at V came to 5 bases and at J to 0 bases, leaving 4 bases not matched to a gene. CDR3 length: 14 amino acids. DNA of the CDR3: TGCGCCAGCAGTCATAGGACTAGCTCCTACGAGCAGTACTTC. Translation: CASSHRTSSYEQYF.

V and J are TRBV23-1 and TRBJ2-5, with a weak D call TRBD1 (5 bases). TRBV23-1 is assigned to the ORF class and has an uncertain function. The CDR3 consists of 16 residues. The ends were cut back, 2 bases at V and 1 base at J, with 14 bases in the middle. The CDR3 sequence is CASSQVLRTGQETQYF. In DNA form, the CDR3 reads TGCGCCAGCAGTCAAGTCCTCAGAACAGGCCAAGAGACCCAGTACTTC.

The rearrangement links TRBV9 to TRBJ2-3; TRBD2 aligns across 8 bases. Per germline, CDR1 SGDLS and CDR2 YYNGEE. J lost 0 bases, V lost 4 bases, and 7 bases had no gene match. The CDR3 extends over 16 amino acids. This CDR3 reads CASSLPRLASTDTQYF. CDR3 bases: TGTGCCAGCAGCCTCCCCCGACTAGCGAGCACAGATACGCAGTATTTT.

V is TRBV28 and J is TRBJ2-1; the match to TRBD1 covers 8 bases. The germline gives CDR1 MDHEN, CDR2 SYDVKM. The CDR3 length is 15 residues. V gave up 3 bases and J gave up 4 bases; unmatched junction bases: 5. The CDR3, as DNA: TGTGCCAGCAGTTTCGCAGGGGGCAATTACAATGAGCAGTTCTTC. Protein: CASSFAGGNYNEQFF.